This T cell receptor beta chain came from a study of neoadjuvant anti-PD-1 for oral cavity cancer listed by TCRdb under 2021. Describing the broader study: Before curative-intent surgical resection, most patients were given three to four biweekly doses of nivolumab at 3 mg/kg. For patients who did not progress, a fourth nivolumab dose was given around day 43, followed by definitive surgical resection on days 50-56. Patients with complete response, partial response or stable disease by RECIST 1.1 were defined as responders, whereas patients with progression were defined as non-responders. The parent correlative cohort had 12 to 13 patients and a response rate of 30% to 35%.

The label giving this sample's time point can be read as: before neoadjuvant nivolumab. The patients had newly diagnosed stage II-IVA oral cavity squamous cell carcinoma and had not received any prior systemic or radiation treatment. The cohort consisted of patients with HPV-negative, locally advanced oral cavity squamous cell carcinoma. Peripheral blood mononuclear cells were analyzed directly, without maintenance or expansion in culture. Samples came from a longitudinal correlative study of a single-arm phase II trial of neoadjuvant nivolumab in oral cavity squamous cell carcinoma. Genomic DNA-based TCRbeta sequencing was performed on subject-matched pre- and post-treatment PBMCs and tumors from three responders and three non-responders. Peripheral blood mononuclear cells were collected before nivolumab treatment and again after treatment, at the time of surgery. Genomic DNA was isolated from PBMCs using the Maxwell RSC DNA from Cells kit.

V trim: 2 bases; J trim: 7 bases; unmatched bases: 5. Sequences SGHVS (CDR1) and FQNEAQ (CDR2) are obtained from the germline V gene. The CDR3 has 15 amino acids, counting the end cysteine and phenylalanine. CDR3 DNA only is kept here, 45 bases in frame from base 1. In the case of this clone: Its binding antigen is unknown. Per-base qualities were not stored, and no clone one base away is much larger.

Overall results and qualifications from the work: The TCR analyses had only three patients in each response group, and the authors called for validation in larger cohorts. Within PBMCs, T cell clonality (Gini index) was significantly higher in non-responders than responders after neoadjuvant nivolumab. Higher pretreatment blood Treg/Th17 ratios correlated with higher pretreatment blood TCRbeta clonality and lower post-treatment tumor TCRbeta clonality.

PBMC libraries used mostly roughly 500 ng of input genomic DNA for deep sequencing, with six replicates per sample. TCRbeta libraries were prepared with the immunoSEQ hsTCRbeta kit according to the manufacturer's instructions. The completed libraries were mixed into a single pool at 3 nM, then sequenced with an Illumina NovaSeq 6000 S4 flow cell. On the authors' methods: Raw data preprocessing and quality control were performed with the immunoSEQ Analyzer. The analysis was limited to productive rearrangements, and each clonotype was defined by a unique CDR3 amino acid sequence. Repertoire clonality was estimated as the Gini-Simpson index, computed with the R package tcR. Student's t test was used to compare Gini indices, and Pearson correlation was used to assess associations with tumor size change. The table comes from immuneACCESS by way of TCRdb, which keeps in-frame sequences with V and J called. Part of the clones is missing from these tables; in studies checked, under half for an unresolved V gene and the rest for unknown reasons. D and trimming come from the DNA, and the V and J calls and clone size come from that table. The sample table shows over 10,000 clones, and around 69% are seen once. The ten largest clones capture approximately 2.3% of the sample.

The V and J segments used are TRBV7-8 and TRBJ1-5; the central 10 bases match TRBD1. This specimen consisted of PBMCs, obtained before nivolumab (anti-PD-1) treatment. The receptor was isolated from a person aged 40-85 years with oral cavity squamous cell carcinoma. The CDR3 here reads CASSLNRDRGQPQHF. The DNA is TGTGCCAGCAGCTTAAACCGGGACAGGGGACAGCCCCAGCATTTT.